Listed here are 16 T cell receptor beta chains from one sample, sequenced in a study of cytomegalovirus exposure and HLA in healthy donors. PCR primers comprised 60 Vbeta and 13 Jbeta primers. TCRdb's table, derived via immunoSEQ multiplex PCR, lists solely in-frame clones and lacks some. In the table there are roughly 70,000 clones, around 70% of which are singletons. The source material was PBMCs. These receptors were collected from a male donor in good health and CMV-seropositive.

The CDR3 spells CASSSVDTGELFF. In nucleotides, the CDR3 is TGTGCCAGCAGCAGCGTGGACACCGGGGAGCTGTTTTTT. V and J are TRBV9 and TRBJ2-2, with D unresolved. V was trimmed by 4 bases and J by 3 bases, leaving 7 bases between them. Germline V gives CDR1 SGDLS, CDR2 YYNGEE. CDR3 length: 13 amino acids.

This clone was seen only a few times. The chain recombines TRBV7-9 with TRBJ2-2, with 7 bases that match TRBD1. From germline, CDR1 is SEHNR and CDR2 FQNEAQ (reference sequence). V lost 4 bases and J lost 5; bases outside the gene matches: 16. The CDR3 has 18 amino acids. The CDR3 spells CASSSGGGQAPWTGELFF. The CDR3 DNA is TGTGCCAGCAGCTCCGGCGGTGGACAGGCACCGTGGACCGGGGAGCTGTTTTTT.

The chain joins TRBV29-1 to TRBJ2-7, with 7 bases lining up with TRBD1. Germline V lookup: CDR1 SQVTM, CDR2 ANQGSEA. The CDR3 length is 14 residues. Germline trimming cut 1 base from V and 3 bases from J; bases unmatched to any gene: 6. The CDR3 reads CSVEGVTGIYEQYF. In DNA form, the CDR3 reads TGCAGCGTTGAAGGGGTGACAGGGATCTACGAGCAGTACTTC.

This chain uses TRBV12-5 with TRBJ2-3; 8 positions agree with TRBD2. V trimming: 4 bases; J trimming: 0 bases; junction bases outside the gene matches: 3. This CDR3 region has 15 residues. Per the germline V gene, CDR1 is LGHNT and CDR2 is FRNRAP. The CDR3 DNA is TGTGCTAGTGGTTCCGGGAGGGATAGCACAGATACGCAGTATTTT. Its translation is CASGSGRDSTDTQYF.

The CDR3 sequence is CAISGQGNYGYTF. The CDR3 nucleotides read TGTGCCATCAGCGGACAGGGCAACTATGGCTACACCTTC. The J gene is TRBJ1-2, the V gene TRBV10-3, with 8 bases matching TRBD1. From germline, CDR1 is ENHRY and CDR2 SYGVKD. This CDR3 is 13 amino acids long. The V and J ends lost 6 bases and 2 bases, in that order; junction bases with no gene match: 2.

The V call is TRBV19, the J call TRBJ2-5; TRBD2 matches 8 bases. From germline, CDR1 is LNHDA and CDR2 SQIVND (reference sequence). V shed 4 bases and J 5 bases; nucleotides not matched to a gene: 12. The CDR3 totals 16 residues. The CDR3 here is CASSNLSGGEYETQYF. CDR3 nucleotides: TGTGCCAGTAGTAACCTAAGCGGGGGAGAGTATGAGACCCAGTACTTC.

CDR3 nucleotide sequence: TGTGCCAGTAGTGTAGGACAGGGGGCCTCCAATCAGCCCCAGCATTTT. It codes for CASSVGQGASNQPQHF. The chain combines TRBV19 with TRBJ1-5; 11 positions agree with TRBD1. The germline V gene has CDR1 LNHDA and CDR2 SQIVND (reference sequence). V trimming: 5 bases; J trimming: 3 bases; junction bases outside the gene matches: 6. The CDR3 covers 16 residues.

About this clone itself: Other DNA sequences within the sample encode an identical CDR3. The chain employs TRBV5-6 and TRBJ2-1, with TRBD2 identical over 10 bases. The CDR3 length is 15 residues. The germline CDR1 and CDR2 sequences are SGHDT and YYEEEE. Trimming removed 4 bases from V and 7 bases from J; junction bases left unmatched: 8. The CDR3 DNA sequence: TGTGCCAGCAGCCCAGCGGGGGGGCCTCGTAATGAGCAGTTCTTC. Its translation: CASSPAGGPRNEQFF.

The V gene is TRBV18, the J gene TRBJ1-1; D might be TRBD1 (6 bases). This CDR3 is 16 amino acids long. The germline V gene encodes CDR1 KGHSH and CDR2 LQKENI. V gave up 3 bases and J gave up 3 bases, with 17 bases separating them. The CDR3 DNA is TGTGCCAGCTCACCCTGGACTGCCGGGGGGCACACTGAAGCTTTCTTT. It codes for CASSPWTAGGHTEAFF.

V is TRBV11-2 and J is TRBJ1-5; 7 bases are a match to TRBD1. The germline V gene encodes CDR1 SGHAT and CDR2 FQNNGV. The CDR3 covers 15 residues. Unmatched junction bases numbered 7, after V lost 5 bases and J lost 3 bases. In DNA form, the CDR3 reads TGTGCCAGCAGCGTGGGGACAGTATCCAATCAGCCCCAGCATTTT. Translation: CASSVGTVSNQPQHF.

The chain uses TRBV4-1 and TRBJ2-7; a weak D match, TRBD1 (6 bases). The ends were cut back, 1 base at V and 5 bases at J, with 12 bases in the middle. Per germline, CDR1 MGHRA and CDR2 YSYEKL. This CDR3 is built from 14 residues. The CDR3 region is CASSQVRGSHEQYF. As DNA, the CDR3 is TGCGCCAGCAGCCAAGTCAGGGGAAGTCACGAGCAGTACTTC.

The chain carries TRBV5-1 and TRBJ2-1; 14 bases align to TRBD2. Trimming at V came to 6 bases and at J to 8 bases, leaving 7 bases not matched to a gene. Germline V gene sequence: CDR1 SGHRS, CDR2 YFSETQ. This CDR3 region has 15 residues. This CDR3 reads CASMTRTSGGYEQFF. The CDR3 DNA sequence: TGCGCCAGCATGACACGGACTAGCGGGGGGTATGAGCAGTTCTTC.

The chain is built from TRBV9 and TRBJ2-7; possibly TRBD2 for D (5 bases). CDR3 length: 13 residues. Trimming shortened V by 4 bases and J by 3 bases, and 11 bases separated the two germline ends. Germline CDR1 is SGDLS and CDR2 is YYNGEE. CDR3 DNA sequence: TGTGCCAGCAGCCCCGGAGGCATCTACGAGCAGTACTTC. It encodes CASSPGGIYEQYF.

CDR3 DNA sequence: TGTGCCAGCTCACAGGGAGGAAACACTGAAGCTTTCTTT. Amino acid sequence: CASSQGGNTEAFF. V and J are TRBV18 and TRBJ1-1, with no clear D. Trimming left V 4 bases short and J 2 bases short, with 8 bases between. Germline loops: CDR1 KGHSH, CDR2 LQKENI. The CDR3 extends over 13 amino acids. Full variable domain (remainder filled in from reference TRBV18 and TRBJ1-1): NAGVMQNPRHLVRRRGQEARLRCSPMKGHSHVYWYRQLPEEGLKFMVYLQKENIIDESGMPKERFSAEFPKEGPSILRIQQVVRGDSAAYFCASSQGGNTEAFFGQGTRLTVV.

The rearrangement uses TRBV9 and TRBJ1-2; 7 bases match TRBD1. The V segment lost 3 bases and the J segment 7 bases; nucleotides outside the gene matches: 12. Germline values: CDR1 SGDLS, CDR2 YYNGEE. The CDR3 spans 15 residues. CDR3 sequence reads: CASSEGDSVSSGYTF. CDR3 in DNA: TGTGCCAGCAGCGAGGGGGACAGCGTTTCGAGTGGCTACACCTTC. The entire variable domain, with the rest obtained from reference TRBV9 and TRBJ1-2, is as follows: DSGVTQTPKHLITATGQRVTLRCSPRSGDLSVYWYQQSLDQGLQFLIQYYNGEERAKGNILERFSAQQFPDLHSELNLSSLELGDSALYFCASSEGDSVSSGYTFGSGTRLTVV.

The chain has TRBV25-1 and TRBJ1-4; 7 nucleotides match TRBD1. Germline V gene lookup returns CDR1 MGHDK and CDR2 SYGVNS. V shed 2 bases, J shed 4 bases, and the junction held 4 bases outside the gene matches. The CDR3 consists of 15 residues. The DNA of the CDR3 is TGTGCCAGCAGTGAAGGGGACAGCGGTAATGAAAAACTGTTTTTT. Protein: CASSEGDSGNEKLFF.